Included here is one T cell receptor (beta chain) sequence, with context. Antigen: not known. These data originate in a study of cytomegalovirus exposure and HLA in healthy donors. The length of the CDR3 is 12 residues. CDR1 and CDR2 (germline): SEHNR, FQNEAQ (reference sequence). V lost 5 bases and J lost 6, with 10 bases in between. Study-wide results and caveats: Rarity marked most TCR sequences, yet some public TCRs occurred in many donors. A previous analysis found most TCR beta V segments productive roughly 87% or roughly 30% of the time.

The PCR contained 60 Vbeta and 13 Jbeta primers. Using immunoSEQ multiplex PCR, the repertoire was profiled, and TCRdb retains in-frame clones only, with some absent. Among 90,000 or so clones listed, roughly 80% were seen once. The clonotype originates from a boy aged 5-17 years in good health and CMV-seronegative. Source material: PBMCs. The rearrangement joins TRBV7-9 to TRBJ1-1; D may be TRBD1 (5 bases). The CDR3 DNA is TGTGCCAGCAGCCGGTGGGGGGCTGAAGCTTTCTTT. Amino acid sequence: CASSRWGAEAFF.